This TCR beta chain was captured in a study of post-analysis software for immune sequencing data. On the study more broadly: Courses of disease covered relapsing-remitting, secondary progressive and progressive-relapsing multiple sclerosis. Study-wide findings and caveats: There was significantly lower normalized Chao1 diversity in multiple sclerosis patients than in controls. Samples from one preparation batch, clustered by F measure, grouped strongly together. About five TRBV segments were more frequent in patients than controls; TRBV5-6, TRBV5-1 and TRBV20-1 belonged to this group.

Losses at the gene ends were 1 base for V and 11 bases for J; bases not matched to a gene: 16. CDR1 and CDR2 (germline): SGHTA, FQGNSA. The CDR3 extends over 17 amino acids. This clonotype was seen a handful of times. Its antigen is as yet unknown. Libraries were made from TCR beta cDNA, and they carried unique molecular identifiers. Input of roughly 0.95 to 11 million T cells yielded about half a million cDNA molecules. TCRdb reprocessed the PCR reads via MiXCR and lists one record per CDR3 protein. This table holds hundreds of thousands of distinct CDR3 sequences, approximately 30% found once. The receptor's source is a girl between 10 and 17 years old with multiple sclerosis. Sequencing was performed on blood. J is TRBJ2-5 and V is TRBV7-2, with 10 bases matching TRBD2. CDR3 DNA sequence: TGTGCCAGCAGCTTAGTTGTAGGGCTAGCGGGAGTGCGGGAGCAGTACTTC. Encoded protein: CASSLVVGLAGVREQYF. Using reference TRBV7-2 and TRBJ2-5 for the parts outside the CDR3, the full variable domain is GAGVSQSPSNKVTEKGKDVELRCDPISGHTALYWYRQSLGQGLEFLIYFQGNSAPDKSGLPSDRFSAERTGGSVSTLTIQRTQQEDSAVYLCASSLVVGLAGVREQYFGPGTRLLVL.